This T cell receptor (beta chain) stems from a study of CD8+CD57+ T cells in acquired aplastic anemia. Study background: Roughly 3.2 ug was the average amount of DNA from sorted CD4+ and CD8+ cells.

Sequencing was done on patients that had shown CD8+CD57+ cell expansion by flow cytometry. Patients were untreated when blood was sampled. General study results and limits: About 29 shared CD8+ CDR3s appeared highly expressed within patients' immunodominant clones.

CDR3 length: 15 residues. With 0 bases clipped from V and 9 bases from J, the junction kept 5 bases outside the gene matches. CDR1 and CDR2 (germline): MNHNY, SVGAGI (reference sequence). Genomic DNA constituted the template upon which TCR beta VDJ and CDR3 profiling was performed. TCRdb reprocessed the reads via MiXCR and lists one record per CDR3 protein. This table has hundreds of thousands of distinct CDR3 sequences, under 40% appearing once. This clonotype was observed a few times. What it binds is unknown. The TCR was taken from a human donor with aplastic anemia. The source material was sorted CD4+, CD8+, or CD8+CD57+ T cells (not recorded which) from PBMCs. The V call is TRBV6-6, the J call TRBJ1-6, with 7 positions matching TRBD1. The CDR3 sequence: CASSYSSQGISPLHF. CDR3 nucleotides: TGTGCCAGCAGTTACTCGTCACAGGGGATTTCACCCCTCCACTTT.